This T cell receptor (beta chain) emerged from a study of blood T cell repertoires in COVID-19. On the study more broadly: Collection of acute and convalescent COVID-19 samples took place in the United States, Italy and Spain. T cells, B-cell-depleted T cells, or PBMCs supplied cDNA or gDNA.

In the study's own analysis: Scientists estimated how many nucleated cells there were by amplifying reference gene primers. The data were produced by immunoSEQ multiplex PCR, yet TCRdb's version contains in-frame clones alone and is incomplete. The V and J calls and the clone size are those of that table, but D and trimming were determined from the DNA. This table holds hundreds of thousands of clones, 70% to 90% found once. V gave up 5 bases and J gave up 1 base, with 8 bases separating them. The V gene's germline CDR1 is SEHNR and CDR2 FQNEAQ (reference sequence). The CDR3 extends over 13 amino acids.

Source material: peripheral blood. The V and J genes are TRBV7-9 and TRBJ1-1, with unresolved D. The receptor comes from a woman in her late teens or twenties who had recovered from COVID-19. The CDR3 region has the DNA TGTGCCAGCAGCCGGGGTCAGAACACTGAAGCTTTCTTT. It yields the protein CASSRGQNTEAFF.